The 11 T cell receptor beta chains in this list originate from one sample, sequenced in a study of CD8+ T cells in alopecia areata. Extracted RNA was reverse transcribed, and the resulting cDNA served as sequencing template. Data came from immunoSEQ multiplex PCR; TCRdb stores just in-frame clones and leaves some out. The sample lists 100,000 to 130,000 clones; roughly 60% were seen once. Sample: CD8+ T cells sorted from blood. These TCRs come from a human donor in good health.

The chain is built from TRBV12-5 and TRBJ1-2; the D gene is possibly TRBD1 (5 bases). The CDR3 contains 13 residues. V was pared by 6 bases and J by 4 bases, with 12 bases between. CDR1 LGHNT and CDR2 FRNRAP come from the germline V gene. The CDR3 loop reads CASGTTDPYGYTF. The CDR3 DNA follows: TGTGCTAGTGGGACGACAGATCCCTATGGCTACACCTTC.

This clone was picked up a small number of times. The chain couples TRBV28 to TRBJ2-3, with D perhaps matching TRBD1 or TRBD2 (6 bases each). The ends were cut back, 2 bases at V and 4 bases at J, with 7 bases in the middle. The CDR3 runs 13 residues. CDR1 and CDR2 (germline): MDHEN, SYDVKM. CDR3 nucleotide sequence: TGTGCCAGCAGTTTAGGGGGGCCAGATACGCAGTATTTT. Residues: CASSLGGPDTQYF.

This clone has more than one count but fewer than ten. This chain links TRBV6-5 with TRBJ2-3; perhaps TRBD1 as D (6 bases). Trimming cost V 1 base and J 6 bases, with 11 bases left between them. The CDR3 sequence is 14 residues long. CDR1 MNHEY and CDR2 SVGAGI come from the germline V gene. CDR3 nucleotides: TGTGCCAGCAGTTACTATTCAGGGGCTGATACGCAGTATTTT. Translated: CASSYYSGADTQYF.

This clone has more than one count but fewer than ten. The chain carries TRBV2 and TRBJ2-4, with a possible D match to TRBD2 (6 bases). The germline CDR1 and CDR2 sequences are SNHLY and FYNNEI. Trimming stripped 6 bases from V and 1 base from J, with 22 bases between. The CDR3 has 18 residues. This CDR3 is CASRPRRDVRGAKNIQYF. For the CDR3, the DNA is TGTGCCAGCAGGCCCCGGAGGGATGTGAGAGGGGCCAAAAACATTCAGTACTTC.

This clone was counted once. This rearrangement joins TRBV5-6 to TRBJ2-2; D unclear. The germline V gene encodes CDR1 SGHDT and CDR2 YYEEEE. The CDR3 runs 14 residues. Trimming cost V 2 bases and J 5 bases, with 10 bases left between them. The CDR3 nucleotides are TGTGCCAGCAGCTTTGGGATCGGAACCGGGGAGCTGTTTTTT. Translation: CASSFGIGTGELFF.

This sequence joins TRBV4-2 and TRBJ1-2; D not certain. V lost 1 base and J 8 bases, leaving 14 bases between the germline ends. This CDR3 contains 14 residues. Germline V lookup: CDR1 LGHNA, CDR2 YNFKEQ. CDR3 amino acids: CASSQAPAAAGYTF. The DNA of the CDR3 is TGTGCCAGCAGCCAAGCTCCAGCTGCGGCAGGCTACACCTTC.

V gene TRBV28 combines with J gene TRBJ2-7, with unresolved D. Per germline, CDR1 MDHEN and CDR2 SYDVKM. The V gene lost 7 bases and the J gene lost 1 base, with 11 bases spanning the gap. The CDR3 totals 13 residues. The CDR3, as DNA: TGTGCCAGCAACCACGACGGGTCCTACGAGCAGTACTTC. It specifies CASNHDGSYEQYF.

The chain uses TRBV9 and TRBJ1-2; D is unresolved. The germline gives CDR1 SGDLS, CDR2 YYNGEE. The CDR3 sequence is 14 residues long. Trimming removed 4 bases from V and 0 bases from J, with 10 bases in between. The CDR3 region is CASSPADSNYGYTF. The CDR3 DNA sequence: TGTGCCAGCAGCCCAGCAGACTCTAACTATGGCTACACCTTC.

This clone was found once. This sequence joins TRBV23-1 and TRBJ1-2; no reliable D call. TRBV23-1 is recorded as an ORF, its role being uncertain. This CDR3 region has 12 residues. V was pared by 3 bases and J by 2 bases, with 4 bases between. In nucleotides, the CDR3 is TGCGCCAGCAGTCATAGGAACTATGGCTACACCTTC. Translation gives CASSHRNYGYTF.

The DNA of the CDR3 is TGTGCCAGCAGAGGGGACAATGAGCAGTTCTTC. As protein: CASRGDNEQFF. The V and J genes are TRBV28 and TRBJ2-1; a weak D match, TRBD1 (5 bases). The V gene's germline CDR1 is MDHEN and CDR2 SYDVKM. The CDR3 spans 11 residues. Trimming removed 6 bases at V and 5 bases at J, with 5 bases between.

This rearrangement joins TRBV11-2 to TRBJ2-5, with D possibly matching TRBD2 (7 bases). This CDR3 is 15 amino acids long. The V gene lost 5 bases and the J gene lost 5 bases, with 18 bases spanning the gap. From germline, CDR1 is SGHAT and CDR2 FQNNGV. This CDR3 reads CASSLPTGGGETQYF. CDR3 sequence (DNA): TGTGCCAGCAGCCTCCCGACGGGGGGCGGGGAGACCCAGTACTTC.